The 31 T cell receptor beta chains below come from one sample, sequenced in a study of T-cell memory formation after mild COVID-19. TCRdb redid the calling of the 5' RACE reads with MiXCR, one entry per CDR3 protein. The sample carries more than 250,000 distinct CDR3 sequences, under 20% recorded once. The sequencing input was PBMCs or a T cell subset sorted from them (not recorded which). Receptor source: a man younger than 35 who had mild COVID-19 (a few samples of this study predate the infection). Cell type and time point are not known.

V and J are TRBV29-1 and TRBJ2-3; D perhaps matches TRBD2 (6 bases). The V gene's germline CDR1 is SQVTM and CDR2 ANQGSEA. The ends were cut back, 6 bases at V and 1 base at J, with 11 bases in the middle. The CDR3 runs to 13 residues. CDR3 DNA sequence: TGCAGCGTCCAAGGAGGGGGCACAGATACGCAGTATTTT. It specifies CSVQGGGTDTQYF.

There are many counts of this clonotype. The V gene is TRBV12-3 or TRBV12-4, the J gene TRBJ1-1, with 7 nucleotides matching TRBD1. The CDR3 sequence is 13 residues long. After removal of 5 bases from V and 5 bases from J, the junction contained 5 bases not matched to a gene. CDR3 region: CASSTGEGTEAFF. The CDR3 bases are TGTGCCAGCAGTACAGGGGAGGGAACTGAAGCTTTCTTT.

This clonotype has a handful of counts. This sequence joins TRBV2 and TRBJ1-6, with D hard to call. This CDR3 comprises 14 residues. V was trimmed by 3 bases and J by 14 bases, leaving 17 bases between them. Germline values: CDR1 SNHLY, CDR2 FYNNEI. CDR3 loop: CASSEGRGSHTLHF. As DNA, the CDR3 is TGTGCCAGCAGTGAGGGTCGGGGATCGCACACCCTCCACTTT.

This clonotype was seen a handful of times. CDR3 DNA sequence: TGCAGTGCTACCTCCCGAGTGGCTCGGCCCCAGCATTTT. Protein sequence: CSATSRVARPQHF. The V call is TRBV20-1, the J call TRBJ1-5; unclear D gene. CDR1 is DFQATT, CDR2 SNEGSKA, per germline (reference sequence). Trimming shortened V by 4 bases and J by 9 bases, and 16 bases separated the two germline ends. This CDR3 has 13 residues.

V gene TRBV7-6 combines with J gene TRBJ2-3; 8 nucleotides match TRBD1. CDR1 is SGHVS, CDR2 FNYEAQ, per germline. V lost 0 bases to trimming and J lost 3 bases; unmatched junction nucleotides: 8. The CDR3 loop spans 17 amino acids. The CDR3 loop reads CASSLAGGRGRTDTQYF. Written as DNA, the CDR3 is TGTGCCAGCAGCTTAGCGGGGGGCAGGGGGCGTACAGATACGCAGTATTTT.

Only a few counts were recorded for this clonotype. The J gene is TRBJ1-2, the V gene TRBV4-2, with D maybe TRBD1 (5 bases). The germline V gene has CDR1 LGHNA and CDR2 YNFKEQ. V lost 0 bases and J lost 8, with 13 bases in between. This CDR3 comprises 14 residues. The CDR3 DNA is TGTGCCAGCAGCCAAGATGGGGGGAGCCCCGGCTACACCTTC. It specifies CASSQDGGSPGYTF.

This clonotype was observed a few times. CDR3 in amino acids: CASSVPRDRGGGTDTQYF. The DNA for the CDR3 is TGTGCCAGCAGCGTTCCCCGAGACAGGGGGGGAGGCACAGATACGCAGTATTTT. The V and J genes are TRBV7-9 and TRBJ2-3; 9 nucleotides match TRBD1. J lost 1 base, V lost 5 bases, and 13 bases had no gene match. Germline assignment: CDR1 SEHNR and CDR2 FQNEAQ (reference sequence). The CDR3 is 18 amino acids.

The V gene is TRBV7-2, the J gene TRBJ2-4; 8 nucleotides line up with TRBD1. This CDR3 contains 14 residues. Germline V gene sequence: CDR1 SGHTA, CDR2 FQGNSA. V shed 6 bases and J 5 bases; nucleotides not matched to a gene: 6. The CDR3 DNA reads as TGTGCCAGCAGGCCCCCGACAGGGGAAAACATTCAGTACTTC. Translated, it gives CASRPPTGENIQYF.

This chain uses TRBV5-1 with TRBJ2-6; D is undetermined. From germline, CDR1 is SGHRS and CDR2 YFSETQ. Trimming removed 1 base at V and 2 bases at J, with 7 bases between. The CDR3 is 15 amino acids. The CDR3 sequence: CASSLFTPGANVLTF. The CDR3 DNA reads TGCGCCAGCAGCTTGTTTACTCCTGGGGCCAACGTCCTGACTTTC.

This clonotype was seen more than once but under ten times. This rearrangement joins TRBV4-3 to TRBJ2-3; TRBD1 matches 8 bases. The CDR3 is made up of 19 amino acids. J lost 2 bases, V lost 0 bases, and 13 bases had no gene match. CDR1 is LGHNA and CDR2 is YSLEER in the germline V gene. CDR3 amino acids: CASSQDTGQVLRATDTQYF. Written as DNA, the CDR3 is TGCGCCAGCAGCCAAGATACGGGACAGGTGCTACGGGCCACAGATACGCAGTATTTT.

The chain joins TRBV4-3 to TRBJ1-1, with D unresolved. Germline V CDR1 and CDR2: LGHNA, YSLEER. V lost 3 bases and J lost 6, with 17 bases in between. The CDR3 sequence is 15 residues long. In nucleotides, the CDR3 is TGCGCCAGCAGCCATCCTTTCGGGGTAGGCCCTGAAGCTTTCTTT. Translated: CASSHPFGVGPEAFF.

This chain uses TRBV7-9 with TRBJ2-1, with 15 bases identical to TRBD2. This CDR3 has 15 amino acids. V dropped 4 bases and J dropped 7; count of bases not matched to a gene: 2. Germline V gene lookup returns CDR1 SEHNR and CDR2 FQNEAQ (reference sequence). The CDR3 sequence is CASSWTSGGVNEQFF. The CDR3 DNA sequence: TGTGCCAGCAGCTGGACTAGCGGGGGGGTTAATGAGCAGTTCTTC.

The table lists this clonotype with a few counts. The CDR3 spells CATSVGDTDTQYF. The CDR3 DNA sequence: TGTGCCACCAGTGTAGGTGATACAGATACGCAGTATTTT. The chain has TRBV24-1 and TRBJ2-3; D is ambiguous. V was cut by 5 bases and J by 3 bases, with 8 bases left in between. Per germline, CDR1 KGHDR and CDR2 SFDVKD. The CDR3 consists of 13 residues.

The J gene is TRBJ2-1, the V gene TRBV7-9; tentatively, D is TRBD1 or TRBD2 (5 bases each). Trimming cost V 0 bases and J 9 bases, with 9 bases left between them. From germline, CDR1 is SEHNR and CDR2 FQNEAQ (reference sequence). The CDR3 is 13 residues long. The CDR3 DNA follows: TGTGCCAGCAGCTTAGCGGGGGAACCTGAGCAGTTCTTC. It is translated as CASSLAGEPEQFF. Filled out from reference TRBV7-9 and TRBJ2-1, the complete variable domain reads DTGVSQNPRHKITKRGQNVTFRCDPISEHNRLYWYRQTLGQGPEFLTYFQNEAQLEKSRLLSDRFSAERPKGSFSTLEIQRTEQGDSAMYLCASSLAGEPEQFFGPGTRLTVL.

The chain links TRBV20-1 to TRBJ2-4; no clear D gene. This CDR3 has 16 residues. Germline values: CDR1 DFQATT, CDR2 SNEGSKA (reference sequence). V was trimmed by 6 bases and J by 10 bases, leaving 28 bases between them. CDR3 DNA: TGCAGTGCCCCTCTCGGGCCGCAGAGTTCCCTTGAGATTCAGTACTTC. Its protein is CSAPLGPQSSLEIQYF.

The chain couples TRBV3-2 to TRBJ2-1; TRBD1 is taken as the D call from the table, unchecked against the DNA. TRBV3-2 is listed as a pseudogene. The CDR3 is 16 amino acids. The CDR3 sequence is CASRRWRGPHLDEQFF. In nucleotides, the CDR3 is TGTGCCAGCCGTCGCTGGCGGGGGCCCCATCTCGATGAGCAGTTCTTC.

The V gene is TRBV7-9, the J gene TRBJ1-2; 8 positions agree with TRBD1. Germline V lookup: CDR1 SEHNR, CDR2 FQNEAQ (reference sequence). The CDR3 has 15 residues. Trimming removed 4 bases from V and 2 bases from J; junction bases left unmatched: 6. CDR3 sequence (DNA): TGTGCCAGCAGCTCCCCTCGACAGGGGAACTATGGCTACACCTTC. Translating it yields CASSSPRQGNYGYTF.

The sample holds a few counts of this clonotype. The CDR3 DNA reads TGTGCCAGCAGACGGACGGGCTCTGGAAACACCATATATTTT. Translating gives CASRRTGSGNTIYF. This chain links TRBV6-5 with TRBJ1-3; unclear D gene. In germline, CDR1 is MNHEY, CDR2 SVGAGI. Trimming took off 6 bases at V and 0 bases at J, with 9 bases between the two ends. The CDR3 length is 14 residues.

The chain links TRBV27 to TRBJ2-1, with 13 positions matching TRBD2. The V gene's germline CDR1 is MNHEY and CDR2 SMNVEV (reference sequence). The CDR3 loop spans 17 amino acids. V was pared by 2 bases and J by 3 bases, with 4 bases of the junction left unmatched. The CDR3 reads CASSLHRTSGGYNEQFF. The CDR3 nucleotides are TGTGCCAGCAGTTTACACCGGACTAGCGGGGGCTACAATGAGCAGTTCTTC.

The chain is built from TRBV30 and TRBJ1-1; D gene uncertain. CDR1 is GTSNPN and CDR2 is SVGIG in the germline V gene (reference sequence). The CDR3 covers 12 residues. V was trimmed by 3 bases and J by 5 bases, leaving 10 bases between them. CDR3 protein: CAWSLGRTEAFF. CDR3 in DNA: TGTGCCTGGAGCCTCGGGAGAACTGAAGCTTTCTTT. Full variable domain (outside the CDR3, taken from reference TRBV30 and TRBJ1-1): SQTIHQWPATLVQPVGSPLSLECTVEGTSNPNLYWYRQAAGRGLQLLFYSVGIGQISSEVPQNLSASRPQDRQFILSSKKLLLSDSGFYLCAWSLGRTEAFFGQGTRLTVV.

The chain joins TRBV27 to TRBJ2-2, with TRBD1 matching over 8 bases. There are 14 residues in the CDR3. Germline CDR1 reads MNHEY; CDR2 reads SMNVEV (reference sequence). J lost 7 bases, V lost 3 bases, and 4 bases had no gene match. The CDR3 DNA sequence: TGTGCCAGCAGTTTGCAGGGGGCGGTCGGGGAGCTGTTTTTT. This codes for CASSLQGAVGELFF.

Many counts were recorded for this clonotype. This chain connects TRBV15 to TRBJ1-1; a possible D gene is TRBD1 (5 bases). Trimming pared 8 bases from V and 1 base from J, leaving 11 bases between. The germline V gene encodes CDR1 LNHNV and CDR2 YYDKDF (reference sequence). The CDR3 runs 13 residues. In nucleotides, the CDR3 is TGTGCCACCCAATCCACAGGGAACACTGAAGCTTTCTTT. It specifies CATQSTGNTEAFF.

This clonotype has ten or more counts. The chain is built from TRBV6-2 or TRBV6-3 and TRBJ1-1; no reliable D call. Between the trimmed V and J ends, which lost 4 bases and 0 bases, there was a span of 18 bases. Germline CDR1 is MNHEY and CDR2 is SVGEGT. The CDR3 length is 17 residues. For the CDR3, the DNA is TGTGCCAGCAGTTCCCTAAAGGGTTCTTTTATGAACACTGAAGCTTTCTTT. Encoded protein: CASSSLKGSFMNTEAFF.

This clonotype was counted ten times or more. This chain links TRBV6-2 or TRBV6-3 with TRBJ1-2; D gene uncertain. CDR3 length: 13 residues. Germline CDR1 and CDR2: MNHEY and SVGEGT. Trimming stripped 4 bases from V and 2 bases from J, with 8 bases between. CDR3 in amino acids: CASSSDGNYGYTF. For the CDR3, the DNA is TGTGCCAGCAGTTCGGACGGAAACTATGGCTACACCTTC.

This chain uses TRBV10-3 with TRBJ2-7; D gene ambiguous. Trimming shortened V by 6 bases and J by 5 bases, and 14 bases separated the two germline ends. CDR3 size: 13 residues. Germline CDR1 reads ENHRY; CDR2 reads SYGVKD. CDR3 sequence reads: CAIRGQHDDEQYF. The CDR3 DNA reads as TGTGCCATCAGGGGCCAGCACGATGACGAGCAGTACTTC.

This clonotype came up a few times. The gene calls are TRBV7-2 and TRBJ2-7; D could derive from TRBD1 or TRBD2 (6 bases each). The V gene's germline CDR1 is SGHTA and CDR2 FQGNSA. V was clipped by 1 base and J by 0 bases, with 10 bases between them. There are 15 residues in the CDR3. The CDR3 DNA reads TGTGCCAGCAGCTTAGAGGGGGGCCTCTCCTACGAGCAGTACTTC. Its translation is CASSLEGGLSYEQYF.

The chain links TRBV29-1 to TRBJ1-5; D is perhaps TRBD1 (6 bases). This CDR3 comprises 16 residues. Trimming took off 6 bases at V and 0 bases at J, with 18 bases between the two ends. Germline V gene lookup returns CDR1 SQVTM and CDR2 ANQGSEA. The CDR3 sequence is CSVSTGSTDSNQPQHF. The DNA of the CDR3 is TGCAGCGTCTCGACAGGCTCGACTGATAGCAATCAGCCCCAGCATTTT.

As regards this clonotype: A read error is possible here, since a much larger clone lies one base away. V is TRBV7-3 and J is TRBJ2-1; 10 bases are shared with TRBD2. CDR3 length: 15 amino acids. From germline, CDR1 is SGHTA and CDR2 FQGTGA. For the CDR3, the DNA is TGTTCCAGCAGCTTAGCGGGGGGCTCCTACAATGAGCAGTTCTTC. This gives the protein CSSSLAGGSYNEQFF.

The chain employs TRBV28 and TRBJ2-3; D is undetermined. CDR1 and CDR2 from the germline V gene are MDHEN and SYDVKM. The CDR3 has 17 amino acids. The ends were cut back, 2 bases at V and 3 bases at J, with 18 bases in the middle. This chain's CDR3 is CASSLNGNHKKTDTQYF. Written as DNA, the CDR3 is TGTGCCAGCAGTTTAAATGGGAACCATAAAAAGACAGATACGCAGTATTTT.

The sample holds a few counts of this clonotype. The chain recombines TRBV3-1 with TRBJ2-2, with 11 bases matching TRBD2. Germline V CDR1 and CDR2: LGHDT, YNNKEL (reference sequence). V gave up 3 bases and J gave up 4 bases; unmatched junction bases: 4. The CDR3 has 16 residues. The CDR3, as DNA: TGTGCCAGCAGCCACTCCGGGACTAGCGGCACCGGGGAGCTGTTTTTT. It is translated as CASSHSGTSGTGELFF.

This clonotype was seen only a few times. The genes are TRBV14 and TRBJ2-1; 10 nucleotides match TRBD1. V trimming: 5 bases; J trimming: 16 bases; junction bases outside the gene matches: 8. There are 12 residues in the CDR3. Germline V lookup: CDR1 SGHDN, CDR2 FVKESK. CDR3 region: CASSYGQGDCFF. In DNA, the CDR3 is TGTGCCAGCAGCTATGGACAGGGGGACTGCTTCTTC.